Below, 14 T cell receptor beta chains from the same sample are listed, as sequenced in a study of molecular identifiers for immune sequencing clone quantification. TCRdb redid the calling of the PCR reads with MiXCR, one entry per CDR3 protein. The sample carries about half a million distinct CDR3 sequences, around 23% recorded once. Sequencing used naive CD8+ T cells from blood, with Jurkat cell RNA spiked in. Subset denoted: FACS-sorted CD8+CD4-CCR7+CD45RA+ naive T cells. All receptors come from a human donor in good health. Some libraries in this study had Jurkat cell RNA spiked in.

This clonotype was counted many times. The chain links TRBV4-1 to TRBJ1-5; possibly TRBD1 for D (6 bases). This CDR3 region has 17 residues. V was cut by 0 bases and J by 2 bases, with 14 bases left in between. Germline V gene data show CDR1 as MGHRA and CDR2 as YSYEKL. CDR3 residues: CASSQETGLGGNQPQHF. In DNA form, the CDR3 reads TGCGCCAGCAGCCAAGAAACAGGGTTGGGGGGCAATCAGCCCCAGCATTTT.

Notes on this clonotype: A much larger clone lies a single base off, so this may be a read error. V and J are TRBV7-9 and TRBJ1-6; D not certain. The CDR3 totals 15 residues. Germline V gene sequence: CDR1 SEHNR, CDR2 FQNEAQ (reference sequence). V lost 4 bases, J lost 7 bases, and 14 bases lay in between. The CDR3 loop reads CASSSGESLNSPLHF. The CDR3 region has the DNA TGTGCCAGCAGCTCGGGAGAGTCCCTAAATTCACCCCTCCACTTT. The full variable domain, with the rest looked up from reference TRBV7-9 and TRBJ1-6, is DTGVSQNPRHKITKRGQNVTFRCDPISEHNRLYWYRQTLGQGPEFLTYFQNEAQLEKSRLLSDRFSAERPKGSFSTLEIQRTEQGDSAMYLCASSSGESLNSPLHFGNGTRLTVT.

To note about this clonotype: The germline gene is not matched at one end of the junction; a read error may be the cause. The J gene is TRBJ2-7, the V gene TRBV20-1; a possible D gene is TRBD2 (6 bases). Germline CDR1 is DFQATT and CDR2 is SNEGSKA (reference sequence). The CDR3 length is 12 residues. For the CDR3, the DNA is TGCAAGGCGGGGACCCTGTCCTACGAGCTGTACTTC. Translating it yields CKAGTLSYELYF.

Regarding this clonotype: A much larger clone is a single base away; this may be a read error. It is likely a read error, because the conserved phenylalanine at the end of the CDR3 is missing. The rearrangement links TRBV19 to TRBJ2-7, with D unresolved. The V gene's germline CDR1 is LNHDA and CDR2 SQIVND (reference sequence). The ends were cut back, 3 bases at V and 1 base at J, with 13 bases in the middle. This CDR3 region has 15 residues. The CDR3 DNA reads TGTGCCAGTAGTATTGCCGAGGCAGTTTCCTACGAGCAGTACTGC. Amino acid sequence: CASSIAEAVSYEQYC.

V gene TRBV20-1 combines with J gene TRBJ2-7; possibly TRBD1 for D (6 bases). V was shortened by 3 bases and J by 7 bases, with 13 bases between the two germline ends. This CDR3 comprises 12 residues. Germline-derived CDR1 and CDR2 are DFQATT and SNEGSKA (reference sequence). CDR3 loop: CSASERGNEQYF. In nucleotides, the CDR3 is TGCAGTGCTAGTGAAAGGGGGAATGAGCAGTACTTC.

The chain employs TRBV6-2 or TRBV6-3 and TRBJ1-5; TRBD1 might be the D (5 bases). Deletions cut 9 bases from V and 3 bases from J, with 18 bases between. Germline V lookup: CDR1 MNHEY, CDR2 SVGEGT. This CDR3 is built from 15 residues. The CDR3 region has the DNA TGTGCCAGTGCCCTGGGGACGGGCCTCAATCAGCCCCAGCATTTT. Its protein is CASALGTGLNQPQHF.

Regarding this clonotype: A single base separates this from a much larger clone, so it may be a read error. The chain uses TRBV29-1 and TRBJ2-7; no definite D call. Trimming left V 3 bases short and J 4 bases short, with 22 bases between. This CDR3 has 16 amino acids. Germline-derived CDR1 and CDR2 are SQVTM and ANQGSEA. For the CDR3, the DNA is TGCAGCGTTGACGTCCCCGGGCGAGGTGGCCTGTACGAGCAGTACTTC. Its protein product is CSVDVPGRGGLYEQYF.

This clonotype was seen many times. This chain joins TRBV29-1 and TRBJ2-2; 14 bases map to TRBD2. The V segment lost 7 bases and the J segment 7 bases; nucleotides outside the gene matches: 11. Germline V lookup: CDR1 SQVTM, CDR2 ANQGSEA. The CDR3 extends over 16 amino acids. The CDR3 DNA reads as TGCAGCGCCGGAGGACTAGCGGGAGGAGGGCTCGGGGAGCTGTTTTTT. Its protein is CSAGGLAGGGLGELFF.

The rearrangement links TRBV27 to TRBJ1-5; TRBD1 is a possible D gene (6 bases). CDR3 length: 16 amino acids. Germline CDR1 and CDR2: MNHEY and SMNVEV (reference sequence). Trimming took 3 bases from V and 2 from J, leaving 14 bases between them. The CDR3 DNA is TGTGCCAGCAGTTTGGTAGGGGGGGTGGGCAATCAGCCCCAGCATTTT. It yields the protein CASSLVGGVGNQPQHF.

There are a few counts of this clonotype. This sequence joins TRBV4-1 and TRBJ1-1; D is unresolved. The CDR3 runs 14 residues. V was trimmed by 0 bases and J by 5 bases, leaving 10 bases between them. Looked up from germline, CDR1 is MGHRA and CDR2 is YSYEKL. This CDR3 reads CASSQDGMGTEAFF. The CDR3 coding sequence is TGCGCCAGCAGCCAAGATGGGATGGGAACTGAAGCTTTCTTT.

The CDR3 DNA reads TGTGCCATCAGTAGAGGACAGGGGTTCCTAACAGATACGCAGTATTTT. Translating it yields CAISRGQGFLTDTQYF. This chain joins TRBV10-3 and TRBJ2-3; 9 bases fit TRBD1. Per germline, CDR1 ENHRY and CDR2 SYGVKD. This CDR3 is 16 amino acids long. J gave up 3 bases and V 5 bases, and 9 bases lay outside the gene matches.

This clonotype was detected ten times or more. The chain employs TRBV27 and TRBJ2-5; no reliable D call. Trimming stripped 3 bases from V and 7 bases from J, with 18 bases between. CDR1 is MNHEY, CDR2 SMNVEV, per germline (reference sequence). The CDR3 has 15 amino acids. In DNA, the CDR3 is TGTGCCAGCAGTTTCGGGCCGCTACCCCTTGGGACCCAGTACTTC. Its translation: CASSFGPLPLGTQYF.

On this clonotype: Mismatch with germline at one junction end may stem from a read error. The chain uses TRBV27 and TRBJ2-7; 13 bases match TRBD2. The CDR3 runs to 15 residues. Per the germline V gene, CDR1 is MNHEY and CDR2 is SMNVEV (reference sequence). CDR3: CANSPGTSGAYEQYF. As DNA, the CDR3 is TGTGCCAACAGTCCTGGGACTAGCGGGGCCTACGAGCAGTACTTC.

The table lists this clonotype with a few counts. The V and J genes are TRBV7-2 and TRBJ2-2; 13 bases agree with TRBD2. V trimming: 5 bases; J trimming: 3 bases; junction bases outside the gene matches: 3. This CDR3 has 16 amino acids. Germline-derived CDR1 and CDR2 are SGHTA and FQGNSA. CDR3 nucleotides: TGTGCCAGCAGCCATACTAGCGGGAGGGACACCGGGGAGCTGTTTTTT. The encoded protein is CASSHTSGRDTGELFF. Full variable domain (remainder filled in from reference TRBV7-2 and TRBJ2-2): GAGVSQSPSNKVTEKGKDVELRCDPISGHTALYWYRQSLGQGLEFLIYFQGNSAPDKSGLPSDRFSAERTGGSVSTLTIQRTQQEDSAVYLCASSHTSGRDTGELFFGEGSRLTVL.